The T cell receptor (beta chain) under discussion was sequenced for a study of control samples from healthy donors and cancer patients. The germline gives CDR1 SGHRS, CDR2 YFSETQ. V was trimmed by 0 bases and J by 2 bases, leaving 14 bases between them. The CDR3 runs 16 residues. Repertoires were generated with immunoSEQ multiplex PCR, while TCRdb's copy carries only in-frame clones and drops some. This table has about 270,000 clones, roughly four fifths appearing once. The chain couples TRBV5-1 to TRBJ1-1; a weak D match, TRBD1 (5 bases). The sample comprised PBMCs. This sequence originates from a woman aged 55-70 years with lung cancer. CDR3 sequence: CASSLEGYGGNTEAFF. CDR3 DNA: TGCGCCAGCAGCTTGGAGGGTTACGGGGGTAACACTGAAGCTTTCTTT. Full variable domain (missing parts from reference TRBV5-1 and TRBJ1-1): KAGVTQTPRYLIKTRGQQVTLSCSPISGHRSVSWYQQTPGQGLQFLFEYFSETQRNKGNFPGRFSGRQFSNSRSEMNVSTLELGDSALYLCASSLEGYGGNTEAFFGQGTRLTVV.